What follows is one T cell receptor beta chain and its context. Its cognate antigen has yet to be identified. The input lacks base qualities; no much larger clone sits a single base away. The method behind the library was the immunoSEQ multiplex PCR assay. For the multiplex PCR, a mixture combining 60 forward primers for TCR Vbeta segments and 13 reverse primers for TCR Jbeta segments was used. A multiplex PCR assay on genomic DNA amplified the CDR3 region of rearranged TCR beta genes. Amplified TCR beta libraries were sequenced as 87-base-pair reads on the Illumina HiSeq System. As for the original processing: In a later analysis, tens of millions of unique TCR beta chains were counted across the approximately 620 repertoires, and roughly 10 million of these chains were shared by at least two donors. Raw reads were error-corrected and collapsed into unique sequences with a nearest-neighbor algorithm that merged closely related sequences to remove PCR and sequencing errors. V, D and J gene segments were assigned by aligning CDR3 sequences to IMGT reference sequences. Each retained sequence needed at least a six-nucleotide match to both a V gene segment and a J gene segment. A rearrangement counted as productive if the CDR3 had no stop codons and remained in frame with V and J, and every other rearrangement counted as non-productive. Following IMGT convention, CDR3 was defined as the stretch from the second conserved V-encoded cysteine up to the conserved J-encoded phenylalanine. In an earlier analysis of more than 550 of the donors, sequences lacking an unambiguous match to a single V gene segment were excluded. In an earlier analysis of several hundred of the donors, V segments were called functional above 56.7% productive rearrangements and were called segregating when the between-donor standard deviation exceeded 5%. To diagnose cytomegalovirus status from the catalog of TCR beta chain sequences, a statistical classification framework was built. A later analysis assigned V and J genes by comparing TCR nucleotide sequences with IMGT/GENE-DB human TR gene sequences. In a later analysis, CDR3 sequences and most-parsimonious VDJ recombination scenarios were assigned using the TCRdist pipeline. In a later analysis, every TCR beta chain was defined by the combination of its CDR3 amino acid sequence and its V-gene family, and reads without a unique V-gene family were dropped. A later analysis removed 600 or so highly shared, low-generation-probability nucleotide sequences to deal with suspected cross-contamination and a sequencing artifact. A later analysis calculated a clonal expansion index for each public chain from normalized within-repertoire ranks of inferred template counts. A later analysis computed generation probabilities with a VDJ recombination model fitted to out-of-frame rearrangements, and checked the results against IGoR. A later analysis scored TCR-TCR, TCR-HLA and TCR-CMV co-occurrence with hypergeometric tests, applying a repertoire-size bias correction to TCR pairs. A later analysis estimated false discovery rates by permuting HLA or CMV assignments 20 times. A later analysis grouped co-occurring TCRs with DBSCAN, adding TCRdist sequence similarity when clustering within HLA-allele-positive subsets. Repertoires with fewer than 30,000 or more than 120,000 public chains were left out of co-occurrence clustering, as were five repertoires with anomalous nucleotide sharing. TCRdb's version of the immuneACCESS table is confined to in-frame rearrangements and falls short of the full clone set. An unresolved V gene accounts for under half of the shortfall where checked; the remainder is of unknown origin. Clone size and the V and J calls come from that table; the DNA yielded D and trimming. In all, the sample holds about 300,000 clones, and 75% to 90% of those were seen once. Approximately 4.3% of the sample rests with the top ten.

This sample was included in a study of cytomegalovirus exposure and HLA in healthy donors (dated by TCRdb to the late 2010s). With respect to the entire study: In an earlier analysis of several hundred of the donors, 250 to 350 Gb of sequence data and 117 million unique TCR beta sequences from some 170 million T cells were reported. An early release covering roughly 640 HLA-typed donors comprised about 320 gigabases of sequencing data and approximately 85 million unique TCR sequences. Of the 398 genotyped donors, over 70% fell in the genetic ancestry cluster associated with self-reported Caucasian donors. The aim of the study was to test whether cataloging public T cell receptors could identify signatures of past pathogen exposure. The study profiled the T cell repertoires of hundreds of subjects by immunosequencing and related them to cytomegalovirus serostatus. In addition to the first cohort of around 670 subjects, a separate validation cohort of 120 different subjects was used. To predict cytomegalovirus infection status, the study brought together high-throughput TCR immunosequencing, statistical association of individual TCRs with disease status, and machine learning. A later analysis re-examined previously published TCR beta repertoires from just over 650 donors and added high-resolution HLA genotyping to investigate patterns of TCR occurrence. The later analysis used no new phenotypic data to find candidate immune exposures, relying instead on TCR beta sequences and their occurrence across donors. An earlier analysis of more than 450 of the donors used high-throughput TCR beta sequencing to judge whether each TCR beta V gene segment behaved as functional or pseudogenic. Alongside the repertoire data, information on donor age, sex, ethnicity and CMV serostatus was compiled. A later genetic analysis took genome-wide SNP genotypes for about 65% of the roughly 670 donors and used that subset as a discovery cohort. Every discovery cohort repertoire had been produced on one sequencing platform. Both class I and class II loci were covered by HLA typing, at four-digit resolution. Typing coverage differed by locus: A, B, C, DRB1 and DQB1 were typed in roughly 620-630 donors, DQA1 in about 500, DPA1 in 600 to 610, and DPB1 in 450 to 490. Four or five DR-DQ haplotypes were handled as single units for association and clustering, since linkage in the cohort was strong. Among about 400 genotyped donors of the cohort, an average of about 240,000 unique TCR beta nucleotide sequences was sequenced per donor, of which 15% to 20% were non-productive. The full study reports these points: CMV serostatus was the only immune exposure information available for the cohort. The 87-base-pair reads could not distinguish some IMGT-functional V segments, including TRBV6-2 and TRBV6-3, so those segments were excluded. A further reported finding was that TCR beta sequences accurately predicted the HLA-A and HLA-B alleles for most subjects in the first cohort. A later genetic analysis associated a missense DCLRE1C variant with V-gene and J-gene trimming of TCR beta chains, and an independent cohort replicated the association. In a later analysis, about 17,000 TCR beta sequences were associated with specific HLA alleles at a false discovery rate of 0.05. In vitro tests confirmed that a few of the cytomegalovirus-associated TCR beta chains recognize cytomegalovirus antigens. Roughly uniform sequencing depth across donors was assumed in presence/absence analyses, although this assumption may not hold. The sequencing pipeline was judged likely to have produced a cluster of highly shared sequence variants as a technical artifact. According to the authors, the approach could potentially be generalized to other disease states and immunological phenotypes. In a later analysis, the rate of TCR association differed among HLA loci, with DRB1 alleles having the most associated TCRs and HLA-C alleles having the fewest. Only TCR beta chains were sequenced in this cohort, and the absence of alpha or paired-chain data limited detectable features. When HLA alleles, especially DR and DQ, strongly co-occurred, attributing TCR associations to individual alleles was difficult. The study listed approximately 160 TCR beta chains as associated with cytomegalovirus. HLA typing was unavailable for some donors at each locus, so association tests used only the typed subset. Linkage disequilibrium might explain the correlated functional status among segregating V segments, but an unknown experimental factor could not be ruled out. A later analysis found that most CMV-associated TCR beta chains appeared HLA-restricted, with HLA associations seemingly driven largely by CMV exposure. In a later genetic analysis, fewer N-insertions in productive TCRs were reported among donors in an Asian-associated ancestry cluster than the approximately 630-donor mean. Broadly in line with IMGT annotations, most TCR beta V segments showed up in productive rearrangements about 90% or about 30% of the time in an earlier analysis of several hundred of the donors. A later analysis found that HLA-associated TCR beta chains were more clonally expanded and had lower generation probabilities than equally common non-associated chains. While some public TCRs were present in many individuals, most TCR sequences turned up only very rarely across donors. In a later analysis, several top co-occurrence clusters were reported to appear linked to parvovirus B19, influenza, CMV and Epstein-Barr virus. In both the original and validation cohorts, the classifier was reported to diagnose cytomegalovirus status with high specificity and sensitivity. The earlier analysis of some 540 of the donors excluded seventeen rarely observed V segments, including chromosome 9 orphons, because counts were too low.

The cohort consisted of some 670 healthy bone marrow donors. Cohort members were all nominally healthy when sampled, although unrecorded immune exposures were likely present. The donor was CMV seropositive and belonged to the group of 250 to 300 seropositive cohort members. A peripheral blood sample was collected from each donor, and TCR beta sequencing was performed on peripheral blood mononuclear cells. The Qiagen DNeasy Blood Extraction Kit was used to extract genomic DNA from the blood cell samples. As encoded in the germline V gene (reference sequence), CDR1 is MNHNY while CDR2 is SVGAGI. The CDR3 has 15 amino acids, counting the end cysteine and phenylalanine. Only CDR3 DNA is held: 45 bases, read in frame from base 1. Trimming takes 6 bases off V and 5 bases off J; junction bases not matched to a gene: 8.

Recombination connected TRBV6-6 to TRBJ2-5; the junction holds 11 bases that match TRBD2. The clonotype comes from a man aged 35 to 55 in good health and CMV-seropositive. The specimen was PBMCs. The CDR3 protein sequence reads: CASRLLAGVFETQYF. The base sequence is TGTGCCAGCAGATTACTAGCGGGAGTGTTTGAGACCCAGTACTTC.